This is a list of T cell receptor beta chains from one sample in a study of T cells in Graves' hyperthyroidism and ophthalmopathy. Via MiXCR, TCRdb re-called the multiplex PCR reads, giving one row per CDR3 protein. Of 300,000 to 350,000 distinct CDR3 sequences listed, about a sixth are singletons. The specimen was blood. Receptor source: a middle-aged woman with Graves' ophthalmopathy. Each CDR3 is given with its conserved first and last residue. A D gene is named only where the DNA matches it firmly. Clone size is not always given. Where it is, it says once, few, many or a class for expanded clones.

v_gene: TRBV12-3/TRBV12-4
abundance: many
j_gene: TRBJ1-5
d_gene: -
CDR3nt: TGTGCCAGCAGTCCAGCTCGGACAGACTATCAGCCCCAGCATTTT
CDR3aa: CASSPARTDYQPQHF

v_gene: TRBV19
abundance: many
j_gene: TRBJ1-2
d_gene: TRBD1
CDR3nt: TGTGCCAGTAGCAATGACAGGGGCAATGGCTACACCTTC
CDR3aa: CASSNDRGNGYTF

v_gene: TRBV12-3/TRBV12-4
abundance: many
j_gene: TRBJ1-5
d_gene: TRBD1
CDR3nt: TGTGCCATCCACAGGGGAGGGCCTAATCAGCCCCAGCATTTT
CDR3aa: CAIHRGGPNQPQHF

v_gene: TRBV14
abundance: many
j_gene: TRBJ2-2
d_gene: -
CDR3nt: TGTGCCAGCAGCCAAGTTTCGGGCACCGGGGAGCTGTTTTTT
CDR3aa: CASSQVSGTGELFF

v_gene: TRBV14
abundance: many
j_gene: TRBJ1-2
d_gene: -
CDR3nt: TGTGCCAGCAGCCCACGGTTAACCTATGGCTACACCTTC
CDR3aa: CASSPRLTYGYTF

v_gene: TRBV6-2/TRBV6-3
abundance: -
j_gene: TRBJ1-1
d_gene: -
CDR3nt: TGTGCCAGCAGTTACTCCAGTTCCGGTGAAGCTTTCTTT
CDR3aa: CASSYSSSGEAFF

v_gene: TRBV3-1
abundance: few
j_gene: TRBJ1-1
d_gene: -
CDR3nt: TGTGCCAGCAGCCAAGATGTCCCCACAGCCGACACTGAAGCTTTCTTT
CDR3aa: CASSQDVPTADTEAFF

v_gene: TRBV9
abundance: many
j_gene: TRBJ2-7
d_gene: -
CDR3nt: TGTGCCAGCAGCCCTCGAGGTACACTAGACTACGAGCAGTACTTC
CDR3aa: CASSPRGTLDYEQYF

v_gene: TRBV11-3
abundance: many
j_gene: TRBJ1-1
d_gene: -
CDR3nt: TGTGCCAACATTTCCCTCCGGGACGGCCGCCATGAAGCTTTCTTT
CDR3aa: CANISLRDGRHEAFF

v_gene: TRBV7-2
abundance: few
j_gene: TRBJ1-2
d_gene: -
CDR3nt: TGTGCCAGCAGCTTAGGGGCTGTCAACTATGGCTACACCTTC
CDR3aa: CASSLGAVNYGYTF

v_gene: TRBV27
abundance: many
j_gene: TRBJ2-7
d_gene: TRBD1
CDR3nt: TGTGCCAGCAGTTACCGGGACAGAGCCTACGAGCAGTACTTC
CDR3aa: CASSYRDRAYEQYF

v_gene: TRBV12-3/TRBV12-4
abundance: many
j_gene: TRBJ2-7
d_gene: -
CDR3nt: TGTGCCAGCAGTTTATCGGGCAGATACGAGCAGTACTTC
CDR3aa: CASSLSGRYEQYF

v_gene: TRBV5-1
abundance: many
j_gene: TRBJ2-7
d_gene: TRBD2
CDR3nt: TGCGCCAGCAGCTTGGGACTCGGGGGGGCCTACGAGCAGTACTTC
CDR3aa: CASSLGLGGAYEQYF

v_gene: TRBV24-1
abundance: many
j_gene: TRBJ1-5
d_gene: -
CDR3nt: TGTGCCACCAGTGAACCAGGACAGTTTCGGCCCCAGCATTTT
CDR3aa: CATSEPGQFRPQHF

v_gene: TRBV5-1
abundance: many
j_gene: TRBJ1-2
d_gene: TRBD1
CDR3nt: TGCGCCAGCAGCTTGGGACAGGGGGTTTATGGCTACACCTTC
CDR3aa: CASSLGQGVYGYTF

v_gene: TRBV2
abundance: many
j_gene: TRBJ1-5
d_gene: -
CDR3nt: TGTGCCAGCAGGGGAAATAGCAATCAGCCCCAGCATTTT
CDR3aa: CASRGNSNQPQHF

v_gene: TRBV28
abundance: -
j_gene: TRBJ1-2
d_gene: -
CDR3nt: TGTGCCAGCAGACCCCTGCTCTATGGCTACACCTTC
CDR3aa: CASRPLLYGYTF

v_gene: TRBV9
abundance: many
j_gene: TRBJ2-7
d_gene: TRBD1
CDR3nt: TGTGCCAGCAGCGTAGGGGGACAGGGGGTAAACGAGCAGTACTTC
CDR3aa: CASSVGGQGVNEQYF

v_gene: TRBV7-8
abundance: few
j_gene: TRBJ2-5
d_gene: TRBD2
CDR3nt: TGTGCCAGCAGCTTACCCCCCGGGACTAGCGGGGGACAAGAGACCCAGTACTTC
CDR3aa: CASSLPPGTSGGQETQYF

v_gene: TRBV6-1
abundance: many
j_gene: TRBJ2-7
d_gene: -
CDR3nt: TGTGCCAGCAGTGCCCCCGTCGAGCAGTACTTC
CDR3aa: CASSAPVEQYF

v_gene: TRBV10-3
abundance: -
j_gene: TRBJ1-2
d_gene: -
CDR3nt: TGTGCCATCAGTGTGCAGTCTAACTATGGCTACATCTTC
CDR3aa: CAISVQSNYGYIF

v_gene: TRBV20-1
abundance: many
j_gene: TRBJ2-7
d_gene: -
CDR3nt: TGCAGTGCACACAGCTACGAGCAGTACTTC
CDR3aa: CSAHSYEQYF

v_gene: TRBV2
abundance: -
j_gene: TRBJ2-7
d_gene: -
CDR3nt: TGTGCCAGCAGTGCCGGTGTAGCCTACGAGCAGTACTTC
CDR3aa: CASSAGVAYEQYF

v_gene: TRBV10-3
abundance: -
j_gene: TRBJ1-5
d_gene: -
CDR3nt: TGTGCCATCAGTGAGTCATACGGCAATCAGCCCCAGCATTTT
CDR3aa: CAISESYGNQPQHF

v_gene: TRBV28
abundance: many
j_gene: TRBJ1-2
d_gene: -
CDR3nt: TGTGCCAGCACTTTATACCGTACAGGCCCCACCTCTAACTATGGCTACACCTTC
CDR3aa: CASTLYRTGPTSNYGYTF

v_gene: TRBV6-2/TRBV6-3
abundance: many
j_gene: TRBJ2-5
d_gene: TRBD2
CDR3nt: TGTGCCAGCAGTTACACTAGCGGGTCCCAAGAGACCCAGTACTTC
CDR3aa: CASSYTSGSQETQYF

v_gene: TRBV12-5
abundance: -
j_gene: TRBJ2-7
d_gene: -
CDR3nt: TGTGCTAGTGGTTTGGTAGGTCTCTTTGTCTCCTACGAGCAGTACTTC
CDR3aa: CASGLVGLFVSYEQYF

v_gene: TRBV2
abundance: -
j_gene: TRBJ1-5
d_gene: TRBD1
CDR3nt: TGTGCCAGCCGGGACAGGACCAATCAGCCCCAGCATTTT
CDR3aa: CASRDRTNQPQHF

v_gene: TRBV6-1
abundance: many
j_gene: TRBJ2-4
d_gene: -
CDR3nt: TGTGCCAGCAGTGACACGGGTGGGGCGGCCAAAAACATTCAGTACTTC
CDR3aa: CASSDTGGAAKNIQYF

v_gene: TRBV29-1
abundance: many
j_gene: TRBJ2-5
d_gene: -
CDR3nt: TGCAGCGTTTCGGCCGACCGGGAGACCCAGTACTTC
CDR3aa: CSVSADRETQYF

v_gene: TRBV7-9
abundance: many
j_gene: TRBJ2-5
d_gene: -
CDR3nt: TGTGCCAGCAGCGCCAAGGACGGGGATGGACAAGAGACCCAGTACTTC
CDR3aa: CASSAKDGDGQETQYF

v_gene: TRBV28
abundance: few
j_gene: TRBJ1-6
d_gene: TRBD1
CDR3nt: TGTGCCAGCGTGCCGGGACAGCATAATTCACCCCTCCACTTT
CDR3aa: CASVPGQHNSPLHF

v_gene: TRBV7-8
abundance: many
j_gene: TRBJ2-2
d_gene: -
CDR3nt: TGTGCCAGCAGCTTAGGGGCAGGGAAGGGGGAGCTGTTTTTT
CDR3aa: CASSLGAGKGELFF

v_gene: TRBV10-3
abundance: many
j_gene: TRBJ1-1
d_gene: -
CDR3nt: TGTGCCATCAGTGAGTCGCGGGGGAACCACGGGGGGAACACTGAAGCTTTCTTT
CDR3aa: CAISESRGNHGGNTEAFF

v_gene: TRBV12-3/TRBV12-4
abundance: -
j_gene: TRBJ2-2
d_gene: TRBD2
CDR3nt: TGTGCCAGCAGTTTTGGTAGCGGGAGGAACACCGGGGAGCTGTTTTTT
CDR3aa: CASSFGSGRNTGELFF

v_gene: TRBV7-2
abundance: many
j_gene: TRBJ2-7
d_gene: TRBD1
CDR3nt: TGTGCCAGCAGCTTAGCGGTAGGACAGGGCTCCTACGAGCAGTACTTC
CDR3aa: CASSLAVGQGSYEQYF

v_gene: TRBV20-1
abundance: many
j_gene: TRBJ1-5
d_gene: -
CDR3nt: TGCAGTGCTAGAGATGGACAGTATAGCAATCAGCCCCAGCATTTT
CDR3aa: CSARDGQYSNQPQHF

v_gene: TRBV11-2
abundance: many
j_gene: TRBJ2-7
d_gene: -
CDR3nt: TGTGCCGGCAGCGAATTGGTGGGGGGACCCCAAAATAACGAGCAGTACTTC
CDR3aa: CAGSELVGGPQNNEQYF

v_gene: TRBV27
abundance: -
j_gene: TRBJ1-2
d_gene: -
CDR3nt: TGTGCCAGCAGTCCATCCACGGCAGGGCAGCCCCCCCATGGCTACACCTTC
CDR3aa: CASSPSTAGQPPHGYTF

v_gene: TRBV3-2
abundance: many
j_gene: TRBJ2-7
d_gene: -
CDR3nt: TGTGCCAGCAGCCAAGATAGCAACCCTGCCTACGAGCAGTACTTC
CDR3aa: CASSQDSNPAYEQYF

v_gene: TRBV4-3
abundance: few
j_gene: TRBJ2-1
d_gene: -
CDR3nt: TGCACCAGCAGCCCAGAACAATCTACGAAGCAGTTCTTC
CDR3aa: CTSSPEQSTKQFF

v_gene: TRBV20-1
abundance: many
j_gene: TRBJ2-7
d_gene: -
CDR3nt: TGCAGTGTGTCAGGGATCGGGTACGAGCAGTACTTC
CDR3aa: CSVSGIGYEQYF

v_gene: TRBV12-3/TRBV12-4
abundance: many
j_gene: TRBJ2-5
d_gene: TRBD1
CDR3nt: TGTGCCAGCAGTTTCTCAACAGGGGGAGATTTCCAAGAGACCCAGTACTTC
CDR3aa: CASSFSTGGDFQETQYF

v_gene: TRBV6-1
abundance: few
j_gene: TRBJ1-2
d_gene: -
CDR3nt: TGTGCCAGCACCCTGCAGGACCTAAGACTCTATGGCTACACCTTC
CDR3aa: CASTLQDLRLYGYTF

v_gene: TRBV15
abundance: many
j_gene: TRBJ2-7
d_gene: TRBD1
CDR3nt: TGTGCCACCGGGACAGGGGGCGACGAGCAGTACTTC
CDR3aa: CATGTGGDEQYF

v_gene: TRBV28
abundance: -
j_gene: TRBJ2-5
d_gene: TRBD1
CDR3nt: TGTGCCAGCAGCCCACAGGGGGCTAGGGAGGAGACCCAGTACTTC
CDR3aa: CASSPQGAREETQYF